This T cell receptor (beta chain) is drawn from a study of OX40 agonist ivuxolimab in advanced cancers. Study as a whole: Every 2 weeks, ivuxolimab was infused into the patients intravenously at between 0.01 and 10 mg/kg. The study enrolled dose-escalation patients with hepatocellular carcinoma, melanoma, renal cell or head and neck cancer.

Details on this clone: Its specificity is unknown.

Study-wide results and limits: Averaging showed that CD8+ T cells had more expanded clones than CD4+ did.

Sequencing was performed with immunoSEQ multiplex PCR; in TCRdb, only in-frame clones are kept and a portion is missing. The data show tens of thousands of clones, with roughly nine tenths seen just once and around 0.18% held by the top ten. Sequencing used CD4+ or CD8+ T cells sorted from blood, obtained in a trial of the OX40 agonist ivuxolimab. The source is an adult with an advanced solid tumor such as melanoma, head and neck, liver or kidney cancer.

The CDR3 is CASSPGLAGGHEQYF. DNA of the CDR3: TGTGCCAGCAGTCCGGGACTAGCGGGAGGCCACGAGCAGTACTTC. V gene TRBV6-6 combines with J gene TRBJ2-7; TRBD2 aligns across 15 bases. From germline, CDR1 is MNHNY and CDR2 SVGAGI (reference sequence). V lost 5 bases and J lost 5; bases outside the gene matches: 4. The CDR3 extends over 15 amino acids.